The 5 T cell receptor beta chains given below trace back to one sample, sequenced in a study of molecular identifiers for immune sequencing clone quantification. One entry per CDR3 protein, called by TCRdb with MiXCR from the PCR reads. The table shows 75,000 to 100,000 distinct CDR3 sequences, with 15% to 20% occurring only once. Sequencing was performed on naive CD8+ T cells from blood, with Jurkat cell RNA spiked in. Subset noted: FACS-sorted CD8+CD4-CCR7+CD45RA+ naive T cells. These receptors all come from a human donor in good health. Some libraries in this study had Jurkat cell RNA spiked in.

This clonotype was found many times. The chain links TRBV30 to TRBJ2-7; D is possibly TRBD1 (6 bases). Per the germline V gene, CDR1 is GTSNPN and CDR2 is SVGIG (reference sequence). Trimming pared 7 bases from V and 3 bases from J, leaving 10 bases between. The CDR3 totals 11 residues. The CDR3 DNA follows: TGTGCCTCCCGGGACATCTACGAGCAGTACTTC. Translation gives CASRDIYEQYF.

The CDR3 DNA is TGTGCCAGCAGCCATATAACGACAGGGACACAAGGAGATACGCAGTATTTT. Translated, it gives CASSHITTGTQGDTQYF. The chain is built from TRBV5-5 and TRBJ2-3; 7 bases are shared with TRBD1. V shed 4 bases, J shed 5 bases, and the junction held 16 bases outside the gene matches. Germline CDR1 and CDR2: SGHKS and YYEKEE (reference sequence). The CDR3 runs 17 residues.

The CDR3 loop is CAWSANEDSNTYNEQFF. The CDR3 nucleotides read TGTGCCTGGAGTGCCAATGAAGACTCCAATACTTACAATGAGCAGTTCTTC. V gene TRBV30 combines with J gene TRBJ2-1; D gene uncertain. V was pared by 1 base and J by 4 bases, with 20 bases between. The CDR3 is made up of 17 amino acids. CDR1 GTSNPN and CDR2 SVGIG come from the germline V gene (reference sequence). Full variable domain (outside the CDR3, taken from reference TRBV30 and TRBJ2-1): SQTIHQWPATLVQPVGSPLSLECTVEGTSNPNLYWYRQAAGRGLQLLFYSVGIGQISSEVPQNLSASRPQDRQFILSSKKLLLSDSGFYLCAWSANEDSNTYNEQFFGPGTRLTVL.

As regards this clonotype: The junction differs from germline at one of its ends, possibly a read error. J is TRBJ2-1 and V is TRBV6-5; D might be TRBD2 (6 bases). The CDR3 loop spans 15 amino acids. Germline V gene sequence: CDR1 MNHEY, CDR2 SVGAGI. CDR3 sequence reads: CVSSYTGEWYNEQFF. In DNA, the CDR3 is TGTGTCAGCAGTTACACGGGAGAATGGTACAATGAGCAGTTCTTC.

This clonotype was seen a few times. A much larger clone differs from this one at a single base, so this may be a read error. The genes are TRBV24-1 and TRBJ2-1, with D possibly matching TRBD1 (6 bases). The CDR3 consists of 15 residues. The germline CDR1 and CDR2 sequences are KGHDR and SFDVKD. V dropped 6 bases and J dropped 9 bases, with 20 bases sitting between them. CDR3 region: CATSPQGFALGEQFF. CDR3 nucleotide sequence: TGTGCCACCAGTCCCCAGGGGTTCGCCCTCGGTGAGCAGTTCTTC.